The present T cell receptor (beta chain) was sequenced within a study of blood T cell repertoires in COVID-19. Study in general: Spain, Italy and the United States supplied samples that represented acute and convalescent COVID-19. The cDNA or gDNA used as material had been derived from T cells, B-cell-depleted T cells, or PBMCs.

Study processing details: Cell counts per sample came from amplifying reference gene primers. Sequenced by immunoSEQ multiplex PCR; TCRdb stores in-frame clones only, minus some. V and J calls and clone size are given by that table; D and trimming were obtained from the DNA. This sample has 100,000 to 110,000 clones, with around 88% found just once. The CDR3 covers 17 residues. V was pared by 3 bases and J by 0 bases, with 14 bases between. The germline V gene encodes CDR1 ENHRY and CDR2 SYGVKD. The sample consisted of peripheral blood. V usage is TRBV10-3 and J usage is TRBJ2-2; possible D gene TRBD1, 6 bases. This sequence was found in a human donor in a cohort sampled during active COVID-19. The CDR3 region has the DNA TGTGCCATCAGTGACAGAAGGGGGAAGGCGAACACCGGGGAGCTGTTTTTT. As protein: CAISDRRGKANTGELFF.